A selection of T cell receptor beta chains follows, all from one sample in a study of graft-versus-host responses after intestinal transplantation. Profiled with immunoSEQ multiplex PCR; TCRdb holds only in-frame clones, not every one. The repertoire consists of 15,000 to 20,000 clones, with 75% to 85% occurring once and the leading ten covering approximately 3.9%. The specimen was ileum tissue, collected about 19 months after intestinal transplantation. All receptors come from a human patient who received an intestinal transplant, so some T cells may come from the graft donor. Each CDR3 is given with its conserved first and last residue.

v_gene,j_gene,CDR3aa
TRBV5-1,TRBJ1-1,CASSSGINTEAFF
TRBV27,TRBJ1-5,CASSMKRSRSNQPQHF
TRBV25-1,TRBJ1-2,CASSGVGVLTGYTF
TRBV5-1,TRBJ2-5,CASSLVGTSGQETQYF
TRBV5-1,NA,CASSAVSYEQYF
TRBV19,TRBJ1-2,CASSIDDRDGYTF
TRBV2,TRBJ2-4,CASSGTSGGNIQYF
TRBV11-2,TRBJ1-1,CASSLDGRGAEAFF
TRBV4-1,TRBJ1-2,CASSQDWGAVSYTF
TRBV9,TRBJ1-4,CASSVGQAEVEKLFF
TRBV4-2,TRBJ1-1,CASSLVRGDKRPEAFF
TRBV27,TRBJ1-3,CASRELGRSGNIIYF
TRBV7-3,TRBJ2-5,CASSYRSGTSGEETQYF
TRBV19,TRBJ1-1,CASSSTVNTEAFF
TRBV2,TRBJ1-5,CASSDGQGNQPQHF
TRBV4-2,TRBJ2-7,CASSQVKTIPDYEQYF
TRBV29-1,TRBJ2-2,CSVARRSGELFF
TRBV9,TRBJ2-7,CASSVGGGLTYEQYF
TRBV30,TRBJ1-5,CAWTGPHQPQHF
TRBV5-1,NA,CASSTRATGGDEQFF
TRBV6-1,TRBJ2-3,CASRSGGATDTQYF
TRBV29-1,TRBJ2-2,CSASGTGGELFF
TRBV6-5,TRBJ2-7,CASSYGQSRSYEQYF
TRBV10-3,TRBJ2-7,CAIRGAYEQYF
TRBV10-2,TRBJ1-3,CASAGPEVGNTIYF
TRBV6-5,TRBJ1-1,CASIRQGANTEAFF
TRBV10-3,TRBJ2-1,CAIGSGGGYEQFF
TRBV7-8,TRBJ1-2,CASSSTGTGGRYGYTF
TRBV7-9,TRBJ1-2,CASSSLNQGYGYTF
TRBV18,TRBJ2-7,CASSPIGVGSEQYF
TRBV27,TRBJ2-5,CASSFMGEETQYF
TRBV18,TRBJ1-1,CASSPPGQEAFF
TRBV29-1,TRBJ2-2,CSVVRNPDGELFF
TRBV9,TRBJ2-2,CASSVEGVMDGELFF
TRBV4-1,TRBJ2-1,CASSRTGTGANEQFF
TRBV6-5,TRBJ1-5,CASTLGLKRNQPQHF
TRBV19,TRBJ1-6,CAIQQGANSPLHF
TRBV18,TRBJ2-2,CASSPLDGELFF
TRBV7-9,TRBJ2-1,CASSPRQGNTSYNEQFF
TRBV15,TRBJ1-2,CATSRDRGLYGYTF